Shown below are 24 T cell receptor beta chains from a single sample sequenced in a study of control samples from healthy donors and cancer patients. Repertoires were generated with immunoSEQ multiplex PCR, while TCRdb's copy carries only in-frame clones and drops some. The sample records around 130,000 clones, roughly 88% being singletons. The sample consisted of blood. These receptors came from a middle-aged man in good health.

V usage is TRBV19 and J usage is TRBJ2-4; TRBD1 matches at 9 bases. The CDR3 sequence is 16 residues long. Germline CDR1 and CDR2: LNHDA and SQIVND (reference sequence). V lost 4 bases and J lost 8; bases outside the gene matches: 12. CDR3 amino acids: CASSSVRDRAVYIQYF. CDR3 DNA sequence: TGTGCCAGTAGTAGCGTCCGGGACAGGGCTGTTTACATTCAGTACTTC. The full variable domain, rest sourced from reference TRBV19 and TRBJ2-4, is DGGITQSPKYLFRKEGQNVTLSCEQNLNHDAMYWYRQDPGQGLRLIYYSQIVNDFQKGDIAEGYSVSREKKESFPLTVTSAQKNPTAFYLCASSSVRDRAVYIQYFGAGTRLSVL.

The chain joins TRBV25-1 to TRBJ2-5; D assignment may be TRBD1 or TRBD2 (5 bases each). Germline values: CDR1 MGHDK, CDR2 SYGVNS. The CDR3 is 14 amino acids. Trimming shortened V by 3 bases and J by 4 bases, and 12 bases separated the two germline ends. The CDR3 coding sequence is TGTGCCAGCAGTGATTTGGGGGTATCAGAGACCCAGTACTTC. Amino acid sequence: CASSDLGVSETQYF.

V gene TRBV7-9 combines with J gene TRBJ1-1, with TRBD1 as a possible D gene (6 bases). Looked up from germline, CDR1 is SEHNR and CDR2 is FQNEAQ (reference sequence). The CDR3 totals 15 residues. Trimming took off 1 base at V and 0 bases at J, with 9 bases between the two ends. The CDR3 spells CASSLGSGVNTEAFF. Here the CDR3 DNA reads TGTGCCAGCAGCTTAGGGTCAGGGGTGAACACTGAAGCTTTCTTT. The full variable domain, in which reference TRBV7-9 and TRBJ1-1 provide the parts outside the CDR3, is DTGVSQNPRHKITKRGQNVTFRCDPISEHNRLYWYRQTLGQGPEFLTYFQNEAQLEKSRLLSDRFSAERPKGSFSTLEIQRTEQGDSAMYLCASSLGSGVNTEAFFGQGTRLTVV.

The gene calls are TRBV6-2 or TRBV6-3 and TRBJ2-1; D not resolved. The germline CDR1 and CDR2 sequences are MNHEY and SVGEGT. V was pared by 3 bases and J by 8 bases, with 8 bases between. The CDR3 loop spans 12 amino acids. CDR3 DNA sequence: TGTGCCAGCAGTTATAGGGTCTATGAGCAGTTCTTC. Protein: CASSYRVYEQFF.

This clone has more than one count but fewer than ten. The chain links TRBV7-3 to TRBJ2-1; TRBD2 matches 14 bases. Germline loops: CDR1 SGHTA, CDR2 FQGTGA. Unmatched junction bases numbered 5, after V lost 5 bases and J lost 5 bases. The CDR3 totals 16 residues. In nucleotides, the CDR3 is TGTGCCAGCAGCCCAAGACTAGCGGGGGGGAACAATGAGCAGTTCTTC. Protein product: CASSPRLAGGNNEQFF.

This rearrangement joins TRBV30 to TRBJ1-6; TRBD1 is a possible D gene (5 bases). The CDR3 spans 13 residues. V was cut by 3 bases and J by 10 bases, with 13 bases left in between. CDR1 GTSNPN and CDR2 SVGIG come from the germline V gene (reference sequence). CDR3 sequence reads: CAWSFGGVSPLHF. Written as DNA, the CDR3 is TGTGCCTGGAGCTTCGGGGGGGTCTCACCCCTCCACTTT.

The chain recombines TRBV5-1 with TRBJ2-3, with D unresolved. Germline V gene lookup returns CDR1 SGHRS and CDR2 YFSETQ. The V gene lost 2 bases and the J gene lost 0 bases, with 7 bases spanning the gap. The CDR3 is made up of 14 amino acids. As DNA, the CDR3 is TGCGCCAGCAGCTTCGACGGAAGCACAGATACGCAGTATTTT. Its protein product is CASSFDGSTDTQYF.

V is TRBV18 and J is TRBJ1-2, with D hard to call. Germline assignment: CDR1 KGHSH and CDR2 LQKENI. The CDR3 totals 17 residues. Deletions cut 0 bases from V and 1 base from J, with 15 bases between. Here the CDR3 reads CASSPPSVATFNYGYTF. The CDR3 bases are TGTGCCAGCTCACCACCTTCGGTAGCGACCTTTAACTATGGCTACACCTTC.

The chain couples TRBV7-9 to TRBJ1-1; D might be TRBD1 (5 bases). The CDR3 extends over 12 amino acids. V was cut by 8 bases and J by 10 bases, with 17 bases left in between. Germline V gene data show CDR1 as SEHNR and CDR2 as FQNEAQ (reference sequence). In DNA, the CDR3 is TGTGCCAGCCATGCGGGCGGGGGGGTAGCTTTCTTT. Protein sequence: CASHAGGGVAFF.

The V call is TRBV5-1, the J call TRBJ1-6; D is undetermined. The CDR3 has 14 residues. The germline V gene has CDR1 SGHRS and CDR2 YFSETQ. Trimming shortened V by 5 bases and J by 6 bases, and 12 bases separated the two germline ends. Here the CDR3 reads CASSVGLSNSPLHF. The CDR3 DNA is TGCGCCAGCAGTGTAGGGTTGAGTAATTCACCCCTCCACTTT.

This chain uses TRBV5-4 with TRBJ1-2; 7 positions match TRBD1. The CDR3 sequence is 13 residues long. V was clipped by 5 bases and J by 6 bases; unmatched bases: 7. Germline lookup yields CDR1 SGHNT and CDR2 YYREEE (reference sequence). This chain's CDR3 is CASRFPGGNGYTF. The CDR3 coding sequence is TGTGCCAGCAGGTTCCCAGGGGGTAATGGCTACACCTTC. Together with reference TRBV5-4 and TRBJ1-2, the CDR3 gives the full variable domain: ETGVTQSPTHLIKTRGQQVTLRCSSQSGHNTVSWYQQALGQGPQFIFQYYREEENGRGNFPPRFSGLQFPNYSSELNVNALELDDSALYLCASRFPGGNGYTFGSGTRLTVV.

CDR3 sequence (DNA): TGTGCCAGCAGCGTAGGGACCTACAATGAGCAGTTCTTC. Protein sequence: CASSVGTYNEQFF. The chain uses TRBV9 and TRBJ2-1; D is ambiguous. Germline V lookup: CDR1 SGDLS, CDR2 YYNGEE. The CDR3 runs to 13 residues. V was clipped by 0 bases and J by 2 bases, with 3 bases between them.

The chain is built from TRBV5-1 and TRBJ2-4; possibly TRBD2 for D (6 bases). V dropped 5 bases and J dropped 13 bases, with 19 bases sitting between them. Germline loops: CDR1 SGHRS, CDR2 YFSETQ. CDR3 length equals 13 residues. The CDR3 here is CASSHPEGRQQYF. The CDR3 nucleotides read TGCGCCAGCAGTCATCCGGAGGGCCGACAGCAGTACTTC.

This clone was observed a single time. This chain uses TRBV13 with TRBJ2-5, with 11 nucleotides matching TRBD1. The CDR3 extends over 15 amino acids. V lost 5 bases, J lost 3 bases, and 5 bases stayed unmatched. Germline loops: CDR1 PRHDT, CDR2 FYEKMQ (reference sequence). CDR3 residues: CASSQGTGGKETQYF. The CDR3 nucleotides read TGTGCCAGCAGCCAAGGGACAGGGGGGAAAGAGACCCAGTACTTC.

The chain carries TRBV5-4 and TRBJ1-6; D possibly corresponds to TRBD1 (6 bases). The ends were cut back, 4 bases at V and 8 bases at J, with 22 bases in the middle. The CDR3 runs to 17 residues. Germline lookup yields CDR1 SGHNT and CDR2 YYREEE (reference sequence). CDR3 amino acids: CASSDYRVGSSYSPLHF. In nucleotides, the CDR3 is TGTGCCAGCAGCGATTACAGGGTCGGCTCGTCTTATTCACCCCTCCACTTT.

The chain uses TRBV28 and TRBJ2-7; D is undetermined. V lost 6 bases to trimming and J lost 3 bases, with 12 bases between them. There are 13 residues in the CDR3. Germline values: CDR1 MDHEN, CDR2 SYDVKM. Written as DNA, the CDR3 is TGTGCCAGCAGCCGTAGACCTCTCTACGAGCAGTACTTC. Translating it yields CASSRRPLYEQYF.

This sequence joins TRBV28 and TRBJ2-7; TRBD1 might be the D (5 bases). V shed 2 bases and J shed 1 base, with 6 bases lying between them. Germline V CDR1 and CDR2: MDHEN, SYDVKM. The CDR3 covers 13 residues. The CDR3 sequence: CASSLDSSYEQYF. CDR3 DNA: TGTGCCAGCAGTTTAGACAGTTCCTACGAGCAGTACTTC. The complete variable domain, with remaining parts taken from reference TRBV28 and TRBJ2-7, reads DVKVTQSSRYLVKRTGEKVFLECVQDMDHENMFWYRQDPGLGLRLIYFSYDVKMKEKGDIPEGYSVSREKKERFSLILESASTNQTSMYLCASSLDSSYEQYFGPGTRLTVT.

The chain has TRBV3-1 (or the pseudogene TRBV3-2) and TRBJ2-3, with a possible D match to TRBD2 (6 bases). The V end was cut by 0 bases, the J end by 3 bases, with 10 bases between. The germline V gene has CDR1 LGHDT and CDR2 YNNKEL (reference sequence). This CDR3 is built from 15 residues. The CDR3 here is CASSQDLGGTDTQYF. The DNA for the CDR3 is TGTGCCAGCAGCCAAGACCTCGGGGGAACAGATACGCAGTATTTT.

This chain links TRBV29-1 with TRBJ2-3, with D possibly called TRBD1 or TRBD2 (6 bases each). This CDR3 is 14 amino acids long. V lost 4 bases, J lost 4 bases, and 15 bases lay in between. Looked up from germline, CDR1 is SQVTM and CDR2 is ANQGSEA. CDR3 loop: CSVGDLRGPDTQYF. The CDR3 DNA is TGCAGCGTTGGGGACCTCCGGGGGCCAGATACGCAGTATTTT.

The chain's CDR3 is CASSFNREQPQHF. The CDR3, as DNA: TGTGCCAGCAGTTTTAACAGGGAGCAGCCCCAGCATTTT. The chain couples TRBV12-3 or TRBV12-4 to TRBJ1-5, with D maybe TRBD1 (6 bases). The V end was cut by 3 bases, the J end by 7 bases, with 10 bases between. The CDR3 is made up of 13 amino acids.

This clone was observed a single time. J is TRBJ2-4 and V is TRBV19; D is unclear. The CDR3 length is 18 residues. Germline V gives CDR1 LNHDA, CDR2 SQIVND (reference sequence). V shed 2 bases and J shed 3 bases, with 20 bases lying between them. CDR3 nucleotide sequence: TGTGCCAGTAGTATATCCTCCTTAACAACTACCCACAAAAACATTCAGTACTTC. Translating it yields CASSISSLTTTHKNIQYF. Using reference TRBV19 and TRBJ2-4 for the parts outside the CDR3, the full variable domain is DGGITQSPKYLFRKEGQNVTLSCEQNLNHDAMYWYRQDPGQGLRLIYYSQIVNDFQKGDIAEGYSVSREKKESFPLTVTSAQKNPTAFYLCASSISSLTTTHKNIQYFGAGTRLSVL.

V is TRBV11-2 and J is TRBJ1-5; D is ambiguous. Trimming removed 2 bases at V and 0 bases at J, with 2 bases between. The germline gives CDR1 SGHAT, CDR2 FQNNGV. The CDR3 totals 13 residues. The DNA of the CDR3 is TGTGCCAGCAGCTTATATAGCAATCAGCCCCAGCATTTT. It codes for CASSLYSNQPQHF.

CDR3 in amino acids: CASSQDTGVSGGTRGTQYF. The CDR3 coding sequence is TGTGCCAGCAGCCAAGATACCGGCGTTAGCGGGGGGACTCGGGGGACGCAGTATTTT. This sequence joins TRBV14 and TRBJ2-3; 10 nucleotides match TRBD2. The V segment lost 0 bases and the J segment 9 bases; nucleotides outside the gene matches: 18. Per germline, CDR1 SGHDN and CDR2 FVKESK. CDR3 length equals 19 residues.

This clone was detected a few times. Other DNA sequences in the same sample also yield this CDR3. The chain couples TRBV7-3 to TRBJ2-3, with 9 bases lining up with TRBD2. Germline CDR1 reads SGHTA; CDR2 reads FQGTGA. V shed 5 bases, J shed 3 bases, and the junction held 12 bases outside the gene matches. The CDR3 extends over 17 amino acids. This chain's CDR3 is CASSPGRRGGRTDTQYF. The CDR3 nucleotides read TGTGCCAGCAGCCCGGGGCGGCGGGGGGGCCGGACAGATACGCAGTATTTT.